The entry below describes one T cell receptor beta chain. The CDR3 runs to 17 residues. V was clipped by 4 bases and J by 0 bases; unmatched bases: 10. CDR1 SGHRS and CDR2 YFSETQ come from the germline V gene. The data were obtained in a study of technical replicates of blood from a handful of donors. Repertoires were generated with immunoSEQ multiplex PCR, while TCRdb's copy carries only in-frame clones and drops some. The sample consists of tens of thousands of clones, 94% of them appearing once. The source material was T cells isolated from PBMCs. V is TRBV5-1 and J is TRBJ1-3, with 7 positions matching TRBD1. This receptor was obtained from a human donor in good health. CDR3 nucleotides: TGCGCCAGCAGCACCAACCTCAGGGGGAGCTCTGGAAACACCATATATTTT. This translates into CASSTNLRGSSGNTIYF.